Described below is a single T cell receptor beta chain sequence and its context. This record belongs to a study of blood T cell repertoires in COVID-19. Study overall: Samples of COVID-19 (acute and convalescent) were obtained from the United States, Italy and Spain.

Seattle patient enrollment occurred during active infection, with longitudinal follow-up thereafter. In the authors' workflow: Reference gene primer amplification gave estimated nucleated cell counts. This table comes from immunoSEQ multiplex PCR, and its TCRdb copy is limited to in-frame clones, with some not included. V and J calls and clone size are those listed in that table; D and trimming were worked out from the DNA. The sample lists 100,000 to 150,000 clones, about 81% occurring once. CDR3 size: 14 residues. Trimming shortened V by 4 bases and J by 0 bases, and 12 bases separated the two germline ends. Per germline, CDR1 GTSNPN and CDR2 SVGIG (reference sequence).

The sequencing input was peripheral blood. The chain uses TRBV30 and TRBJ1-1; TRBD1 might be the D (6 bases). The clonotype was recovered from a man aged 25-45 years with COVID-19, enrolled during active disease. Here the CDR3 reads CAWKIDRMNTEAFF. The DNA for the CDR3 is TGTGCCTGGAAGATAGACAGGATGAACACTGAAGCTTTCTTT. The whole variable domain, filled in from reference TRBV30 and TRBJ1-1, reads SQTIHQWPATLVQPVGSPLSLECTVEGTSNPNLYWYRQAAGRGLQLLFYSVGIGQISSEVPQNLSASRPQDRQFILSSKKLLLSDSGFYLCAWKIDRMNTEAFFGQGTRLTVV.